The 15 T cell receptor beta chains reported below all come from one sample, sequenced in a study of cytomegalovirus exposure and HLA in healthy donors. Primers for the PCR totalled 60 Vbeta and 13 Jbeta. Sequencing used immunoSEQ multiplex PCR; TCRdb keeps in-frame clones, though not all of them. The sample holds roughly 88,000 clones, 76% seen once. What was sequenced was PBMCs. Every receptor here comes from a man younger than 45 in good health and CMV-seropositive.

V usage is TRBV7-9 and J usage is TRBJ2-1, with D perhaps TRBD2 (5 bases). Germline V gene sequence: CDR1 SEHNR, CDR2 FQNEAQ (reference sequence). With 5 bases removed from V and 8 bases from J, the gap between germline ends came to 10 bases. This CDR3 contains 12 residues. CDR3 nucleotide sequence: TGTGCCAGCAGCCTCAAGGACTATGAGCAGTTCTTC. It yields the protein CASSLKDYEQFF.

The chain is built from TRBV27 and TRBJ2-5; 12 nucleotides match TRBD2. The CDR3 extends over 15 amino acids. Germline CDR1 reads MNHEY; CDR2 reads SMNVEV (reference sequence). Losses at the gene ends were 6 bases for V and 4 bases for J; bases not matched to a gene: 6. The CDR3, as DNA: TGTGCCAGCAGGGGTCTAGCGGGGGGGCGAGAGACCCAGTACTTC. Its translation is CASRGLAGGRETQYF.

The chain joins TRBV5-4 to TRBJ1-2; 9 bases are a match to TRBD1. This CDR3 spans 17 amino acids. CDR1 is SGHNT, CDR2 YYREEE, per germline (reference sequence). V dropped 4 bases and J dropped 3; count of bases not matched to a gene: 13. CDR3 DNA: TGTGCCAGCAGCGGGGGGGACAGGGAAAGGAGGGACTATGGCTACACCTTC. Translating gives CASSGGDRERRDYGYTF.

This chain connects TRBV29-1 to TRBJ1-1, with 9 positions matching TRBD1. Germline loops: CDR1 SQVTM, CDR2 ANQGSEA. The CDR3 covers 14 residues. Trimming cost V 7 bases and J 1 base; bases outside gene matches: 7. CDR3 nucleotides: TGCAGCGGTTGGACAGGGGCTTCGAACACTGAAGCTTTCTTT. It specifies CSGWTGASNTEAFF.

The CDR3 sequence: CASSRLKGGNQPQHF. CDR3 coding DNA: TGTGCCAGCAGCCGTCTAAAGGGGGGCAATCAGCCCCAGCATTTT. The rearrangement joins TRBV6-5 to TRBJ1-5; weak D call: TRBD1 (6 bases). The CDR3 consists of 15 residues. CDR1 and CDR2 (germline): MNHEY, SVGAGI. Trimming took off 6 bases at V and 2 bases at J, with 14 bases between the two ends.

This clone was recorded once. This chain joins TRBV11-2 and TRBJ1-1; the D is unclear. Germline V gene sequence: CDR1 SGHAT, CDR2 FQNNGV. The CDR3 is made up of 14 amino acids. Deletions cut 4 bases from V and 0 bases from J, with 9 bases between. The CDR3 DNA sequence: TGTGCCAGCAGCTCGGGAGCAATGAACACTGAAGCTTTCTTT. Translation: CASSSGAMNTEAFF. Based on the CDR3 plus reference TRBV11-2 and TRBJ1-1, the full variable domain is EAGVAQSPRYKIIEKRQSVAFWCNPISGHATLYWYQQILGQGPKLLIQFQNNGVVDDSQLPKDRFSAERLKGVDSTLKIQPAKLEDSAVYLCASSSGAMNTEAFFGQGTRLTVV.

This chain uses TRBV25-1 with TRBJ1-4; 7 bases fit TRBD1. V dropped 6 bases and J dropped 11; count of bases not matched to a gene: 6. The CDR3 loop spans 12 amino acids. In germline, CDR1 is MGHDK, CDR2 SYGVNS. The DNA for the CDR3 is TGTGCCAGCAGGAAGTCGACAGGGAAACTGTTTTTT. This sequence encodes CASRKSTGKLFF.

This clone was seen at least ten times. The chain uses TRBV19 and TRBJ1-2; 9 positions agree with TRBD1. In germline, CDR1 is LNHDA, CDR2 SQIVND (reference sequence). V dropped 9 bases and J dropped 4; count of bases not matched to a gene: 9. This CDR3 has 14 residues. CDR3 bases: TGTGCCAGCGGCCGGACAGGGGTGAGCTATGGCTACACCTTC. Protein: CASGRTGVSYGYTF.

The J gene is TRBJ2-7, the V gene TRBV6-5; D gene ambiguous. V lost 0 bases to trimming and J lost 3 bases, with 9 bases between them. CDR1 and CDR2 (germline): MNHEY, SVGAGI. The CDR3 is 14 residues long. CDR3 sequence: CASSYSGNLYEQYF. In nucleotides, the CDR3 is TGTGCCAGCAGTTACTCCGGTAACCTCTACGAGCAGTACTTC.

This clone was detected only a few times. J is TRBJ2-7 and V is TRBV11-2; tentatively, D is TRBD2 (5 bases). Germline values: CDR1 SGHAT, CDR2 FQNNGV. There are 15 residues in the CDR3. V lost 0 bases, J lost 5 bases, and 14 bases lay in between. CDR3 loop: CASSLDTRARNEQYF. In nucleotides, the CDR3 is TGTGCCAGCAGCTTAGATACTAGAGCCCGCAACGAGCAGTACTTC.

The gene calls are TRBV2 and TRBJ1-2; D is unresolved. There are 14 residues in the CDR3. Between the trimmed V and J ends, which lost 1 base and 7 bases, there was a span of 13 bases. Per the germline V gene, CDR1 is SNHLY and CDR2 is FYNNEI. CDR3 amino acids: CASSEVTGTGGYTF. As DNA, the CDR3 is TGTGCCAGCAGTGAAGTCACGGGTACCGGTGGCTACACCTTC. Complete variable domain (other parts from reference TRBV2 and TRBJ1-2): EPEVTQTPSHQVTQMGQEVILRCVPISNHLYFYWYRQILGQKVEFLVSFYNNEISEKSEIFDDQFSVERPDGSNFTLKIRSTKLEDSAMYFCASSEVTGTGGYTFGSGTRLTVV.

The V gene is TRBV29-1, the J gene TRBJ2-3; D is unclear. The V and J ends lost 3 bases and 0 bases respectively, with 7 bases between them. The CDR3 totals 13 residues. Germline V gene sequence: CDR1 SQVTM, CDR2 ANQGSEA. DNA of the CDR3: TGCAGCGTTGAGGGCCTTAGCACAGATACGCAGTATTTT. This translates into CSVEGLSTDTQYF.

This clone appeared a single time. Relative to the germline gene, one junction end is altered; a read error may explain this. The CDR3 DNA reads as TGTTCCAGCAGCTCGACAGGGGGCGTGAGGGAGCAGTACTTC. Translated, it gives CSSSSTGGVREQYF. This chain joins TRBV7-9 and TRBJ2-7; 10 bases fit TRBD1. CDR3 length equals 14 residues. CDR1 and CDR2 from the germline V gene are SEHNR and FQNEAQ (reference sequence).

The CDR3, as DNA: TGTGCCAGCAGGCCGCCACAGGGAGTGAACACTGAAGCTTTCTTT. Residues: CASRPPQGVNTEAFF. V usage is TRBV6-6 and J usage is TRBJ1-1, with D possibly TRBD1 on 6 matching bases. The CDR3 is 15 residues long. CDR1 and CDR2 from the germline V gene are MNHNY and SVGAGI (reference sequence). Deletions cut 6 bases from V and 0 bases from J, with 14 bases between.

This clone has a handful of counts. The J gene is TRBJ1-1, the V gene TRBV28, with a weak D call TRBD1 (5 bases). CDR1 MDHEN and CDR2 SYDVKM come from the germline V gene. Trimming removed 7 bases at V and 0 bases at J, with 21 bases between. The CDR3 loop spans 17 amino acids. DNA for the CDR3: TGTGCCAGCAATCCTCGGGCAGGGTGGGTAATGAACACTGAAGCTTTCTTT. It yields the protein CASNPRAGWVMNTEAFF. Filled out from reference TRBV28 and TRBJ1-1, the complete variable domain reads DVKVTQSSRYLVKRTGEKVFLECVQDMDHENMFWYRQDPGLGLRLIYFSYDVKMKEKGDIPEGYSVSREKKERFSLILESASTNQTSMYLCASNPRAGWVMNTEAFFGQGTRLTVV.